This T cell receptor beta chain originates from a study of T-cell reconstitution after alpha-beta-depleted transplantation in children. Study-level results: Reportedly, alpha-beta T cells present about two months post-transplant originated from several hundred expanded clones of graft origin.

Germline assignment: CDR1 MRHNA and CDR2 SNTAGT. After removal of 5 bases from V and 6 bases from J, the junction contained 15 bases not matched to a gene. This CDR3 comprises 17 residues. The TCRbeta library was prepared with unique molecular identifiers. In TCRdb, the PCR reads were re-called with MiXCR into one record per CDR3 protein. The top ten hold roughly an eighth of the sample, which has over 150,000 distinct CDR3 sequences, around 10% seen once. About this clonotype itself: No antigen is known for it.

J is TRBJ2-3 and V is TRBV6-4; TRBD2 aligns across 9 bases. The sample here was PBMCs, taken before TCRalphabeta/CD19-depleted stem cell transplant. The source of this sequence is a boy aged 2 to 10 with acute myeloid leukemia, due to receive a stem cell transplant. Here the CDR3 reads CASSPTPAGGGADTQYF. CDR3 DNA: TGTGCCAGCAGTCCCACACCTGCGGGGGGGGGTGCCGATACGCAGTATTTT.